This is a list of T cell receptor beta chains from one sample in a study of shared T cell receptors in the human thymus. Profiling relied on immunoSEQ multiplex PCR, and the TCRdb table lists in-frame clones only, not all of them. The sample contains 700,000 or so clones, approximately 83% of which appear only once. This same sample was also taken into another study, of human thymus T cells.

Source material: thymocytes. The receptors come from a girl in the first two years of life with a congenital heart defect. CDR3s include the opening cysteine and the closing phenylalanine or tryptophan. The D gene is left open where the match is weak. Expanded clones are given a class, and other clones once, few, many or no size at all.

TRBV6-5,-,-,TRBJ2-7,TGTGCCAGCAGTTACGGGCAGCCTTATTACGAGCAGTACTTC,CASSYGQPYYEQYF
TRBV25-1,few,TRBD1,TRBJ1-2,TGTGCCAGCAGTGCCCTACAGGGGAAAACGGATGGCTACACCTTC,CASSALQGKTDGYTF
TRBV4-1,-,-,TRBJ1-2,TGCGCCAGCAGCCAACACCGGGGAGGCTACACCTTC,CASSQHRGGYTF
TRBV7-9,-,-,TRBJ1-1,TGTGCCAGCAGCCCCGGCACAGGGCGCGGGAACACTGAAGCTTTCTTT,CASSPGTGRGNTEAFF
TRBV15,-,TRBD1,TRBJ2-3,TGTGCCACCAGCAGTCCTGGGTGGGACAGGAGCACAGATACGCAGTATTTT,CATSSPGWDRSTDTQYF
TRBV19,-,-,TRBJ1-3,TGTGCCAGTAGTATATCGGAGGCGGAAAACACCATATATTTT,CASSISEAENTIYF
TRBV6-6,-,TRBD2,TRBJ2-7,TGTGCCAGCAGTTACACTGGACTAGCGGGATACGAGCAGTACTTC,CASSYTGLAGYEQYF
TRBV18,few,-,TRBJ1-6,TGTGCCAGCTCACGCAGGGCCGGTCCCTATAATTCACCCCTCCACTTT,CASSRRAGPYNSPLHF
TRBV14,few,TRBD1,TRBJ1-6,TGTGCCAGCAGTCCGAGACAGGGATGGGGCGTAGATAATTCACCCCTCCACTTT,CASSPRQGWGVDNSPLHF
TRBV2,-,TRBD1,TRBJ2-7,TGTGCCAGCAGGGACCACCGGGACAGGGGGTACGAGCAGTACTTC,CASRDHRDRGYEQYF
TRBV5-8,-,TRBD1,TRBJ1-6,TGTGCCAGCAGCCTACCGACAGGGAAGGCACCCCTCCACTTT,CASSLPTGKAPLHF
TRBV28,-,TRBD1,TRBJ1-1,TGTGCCAGCAGTCGCAACAGGGGAACCCAAGCTTTCTTT,CASSRNRGTQAFF
TRBV4-3,-,TRBD1,TRBJ2-7,TGCGCCAGCAGCCAAGTAGGACAGGGGCGAGAGCAGTACTTC,CASSQVGQGREQYF
TRBV29-1,-,TRBD1,TRBJ1-1,TGCAGCGTTGATGGGGACAGGACTGAAGCTTTCTTT,CSVDGDRTEAFF
TRBV6-5,-,-,TRBJ2-1,TGTGCCAGCAGTTCGGGGACTTACTCCTACAATGAGCAGTTCTTC,CASSSGTYSYNEQFF
TRBV4-3,-,-,TRBJ1-2,TGCGCCAGCAGCCAAGAGTGGCCCCGAGGAGGGGAGGGCGGCTACACCTTC,CASSQEWPRGGEGGYTF
TRBV7-9,-,TRBD1,TRBJ1-2,TGTGCCAGCAGCCATGGTCCGAGACAGGGGCATCGCTACTATGGCTACACCTTC,CASSHGPRQGHRYYGYTF
TRBV2,-,TRBD1,TRBJ1-3,TGTGCCAGCAGGCCGGGACAGGGGAAGATAAACACCATATATTTT,CASRPGQGKINTIYF